This T cell receptor beta chain was sequenced in a study of blood T cell repertoires in COVID-19. Study summary: Samples representing acute and convalescent COVID-19 were sourced from the United States, Italy and Spain. Sources were T cells, B-cell-depleted T cells, or PBMCs; the material itself was cDNA or gDNA.

Germline V lookup: CDR1 SGDLS, CDR2 YYNGEE. V lost 4 bases, J lost 0 bases, and 14 bases lay in between. This CDR3 comprises 16 residues. In the source study's methods: The assay estimated nucleated cells by amplifying reference gene primers. Libraries were prepared by immunoSEQ multiplex PCR; TCRdb keeps only in-frame clonotypes and omits some of them. V, J and clone size were drawn from that table, and D and trimming were deduced from the DNA. The table records around 340,000 clones, roughly nine tenths of them present only once. Seattle-derived patients entered the study during active infection and were followed longitudinally.

Material: peripheral blood. The chain carries TRBV9 and TRBJ1-3; the D gene is possibly TRBD1 (5 bases). The TCR sequence derives from a woman aged 55-70 years with COVID-19, enrolled during active disease. In DNA form, the CDR3 reads TGTGCCAGCAGCCCGCGGGACCGGAGCTCTGGAAACACCATATATTTT. Residues: CASSPRDRSSGNTIYF.